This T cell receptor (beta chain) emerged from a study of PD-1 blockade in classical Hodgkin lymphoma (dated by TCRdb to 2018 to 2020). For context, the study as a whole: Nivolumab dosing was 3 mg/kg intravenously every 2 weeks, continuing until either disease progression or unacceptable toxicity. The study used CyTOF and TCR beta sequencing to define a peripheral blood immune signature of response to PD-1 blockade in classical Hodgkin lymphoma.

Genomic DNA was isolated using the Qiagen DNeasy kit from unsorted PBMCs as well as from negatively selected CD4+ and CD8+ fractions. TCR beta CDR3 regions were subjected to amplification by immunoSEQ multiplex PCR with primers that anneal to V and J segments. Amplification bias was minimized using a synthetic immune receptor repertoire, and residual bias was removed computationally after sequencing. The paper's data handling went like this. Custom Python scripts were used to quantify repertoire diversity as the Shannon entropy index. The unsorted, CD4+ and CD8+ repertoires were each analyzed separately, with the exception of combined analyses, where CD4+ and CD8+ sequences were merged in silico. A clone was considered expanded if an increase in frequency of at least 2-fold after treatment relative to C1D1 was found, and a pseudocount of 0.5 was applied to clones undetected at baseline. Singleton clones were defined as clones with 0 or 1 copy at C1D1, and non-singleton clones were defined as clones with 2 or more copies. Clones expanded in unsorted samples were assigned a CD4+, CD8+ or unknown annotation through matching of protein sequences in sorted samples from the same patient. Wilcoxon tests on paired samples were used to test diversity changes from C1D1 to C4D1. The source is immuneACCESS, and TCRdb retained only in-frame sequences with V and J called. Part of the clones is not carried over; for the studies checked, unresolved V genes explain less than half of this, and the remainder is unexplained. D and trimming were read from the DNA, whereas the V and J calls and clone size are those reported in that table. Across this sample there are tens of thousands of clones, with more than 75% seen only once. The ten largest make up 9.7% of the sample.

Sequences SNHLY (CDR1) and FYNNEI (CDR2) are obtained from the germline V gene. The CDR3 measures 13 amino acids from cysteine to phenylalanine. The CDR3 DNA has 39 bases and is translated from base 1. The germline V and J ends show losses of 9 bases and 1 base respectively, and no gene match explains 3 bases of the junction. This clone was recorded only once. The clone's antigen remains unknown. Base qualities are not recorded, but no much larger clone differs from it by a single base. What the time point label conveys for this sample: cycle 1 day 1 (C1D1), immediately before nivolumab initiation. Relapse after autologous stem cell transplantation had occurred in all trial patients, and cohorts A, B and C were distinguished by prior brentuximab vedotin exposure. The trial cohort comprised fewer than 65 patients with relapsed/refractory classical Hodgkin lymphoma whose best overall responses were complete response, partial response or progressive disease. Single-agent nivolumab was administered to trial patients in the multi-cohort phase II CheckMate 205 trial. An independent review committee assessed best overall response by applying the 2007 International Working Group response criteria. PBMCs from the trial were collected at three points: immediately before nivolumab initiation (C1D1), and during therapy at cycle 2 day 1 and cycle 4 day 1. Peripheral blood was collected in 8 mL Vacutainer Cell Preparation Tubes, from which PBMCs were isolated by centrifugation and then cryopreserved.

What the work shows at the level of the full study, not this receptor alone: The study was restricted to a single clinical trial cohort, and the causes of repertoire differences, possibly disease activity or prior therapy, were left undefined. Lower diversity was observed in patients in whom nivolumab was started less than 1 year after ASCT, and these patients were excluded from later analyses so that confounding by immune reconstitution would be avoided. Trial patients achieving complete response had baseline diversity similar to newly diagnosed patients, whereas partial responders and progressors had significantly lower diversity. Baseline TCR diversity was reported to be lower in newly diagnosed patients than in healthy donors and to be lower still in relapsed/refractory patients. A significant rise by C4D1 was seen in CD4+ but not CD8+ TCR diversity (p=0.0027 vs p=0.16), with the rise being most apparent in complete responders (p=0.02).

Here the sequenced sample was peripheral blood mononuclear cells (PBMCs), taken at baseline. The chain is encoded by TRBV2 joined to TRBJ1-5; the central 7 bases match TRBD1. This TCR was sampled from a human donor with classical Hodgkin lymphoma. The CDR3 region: CASQTGSNQPQHF. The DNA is TGTGCCAGTCAGACAGGGAGCAATCAGCCCCAGCATTTT.